This entry describes one TCR beta chain. Its antigen remains unidentified. This sample stems from a study of follicular helper T cells after annual influenza vaccination. Study-wide points: ICOS+CD38+ cTfh clonality tracked population frequency, and its change tracked circulating plasmablast change. Day 7 ICOS+CD38+ clones later appeared mostly in ICOS-CD38- cTfh.

TCRdb's table, derived via immunoSEQ multiplex PCR, lists solely in-frame clones and lacks some. The table includes some 470 clones, less than 90% detected once. The time point here: 2015-2016 season, 7 days after influenza vaccination. Sorted blood CD4 subsets were sequenced before and after adults received seasonal inactivated influenza vaccine. Trimming removed 7 bases at V and 7 bases at J, with 19 bases between. Germline CDR1 reads ENHRY; CDR2 reads SYGVKD. CDR3 length: 14 amino acids. V is TRBV10-3 and J is TRBJ1-2; tentatively, D is TRBD1 (5 bases). The material sequenced was CXCR5+ CD38+ circulating T follicular helper cells from blood, taken 7 days after influenza vaccination. Subset: circulating Tfh, non-naive CD4+CXCR5+PD-1+ (ICOS+CD38+ or ICOS-CD38-). The receptor comes from an adult who received the influenza vaccine. The CDR3 loop reads CAITPGVTGFGYTF. Written as DNA, the CDR3 is TGTGCCATCACCCCGGGGGTGACGGGGTTTGGCTACACCTTC.